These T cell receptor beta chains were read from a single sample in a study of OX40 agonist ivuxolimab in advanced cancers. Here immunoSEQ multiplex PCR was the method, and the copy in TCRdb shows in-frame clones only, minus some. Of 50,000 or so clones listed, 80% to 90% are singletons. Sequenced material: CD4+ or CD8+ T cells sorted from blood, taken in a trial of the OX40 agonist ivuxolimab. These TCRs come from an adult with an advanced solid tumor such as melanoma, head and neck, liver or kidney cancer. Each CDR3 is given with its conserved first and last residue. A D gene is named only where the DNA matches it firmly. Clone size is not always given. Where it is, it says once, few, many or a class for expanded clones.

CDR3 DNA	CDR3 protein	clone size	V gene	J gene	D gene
TGTGCCAGCAGCTTATATAGGGACACAGATACGCAGTATTTT	CASSLYRDTDTQYF	-	TRBV7-2	TRBJ2-3	-
TGTGCCAGCAGTCGTTCCGGGACTAGCGGATACAATGAGCAGTTCTTC	CASSRSGTSGYNEQFF	once	TRBV28	TRBJ2-1	TRBD2
TGTGCCAGCAGCCCGGGACGGGGAATGAACTATGGCTACACCTTC	CASSPGRGMNYGYTF	-	TRBV5-8	TRBJ1-2	-
TGTGCCACCAGCAGAGGATATGAGACAGGGGGTTCTGGCTACACCTTC	CATSRGYETGGSGYTF	-	TRBV15	TRBJ1-2	TRBD1
TGCAGCGTTGGGCCACCGGGGGGGACCTCCTACAATGAGCAGTTCTTC	CSVGPPGGTSYNEQFF	once	TRBV29-1	TRBJ2-1	TRBD2
TGTGCCACCAGCAGAGATCATCAGGGGGCGCCGGCCAGGGTTAGAGAGACCCAGTACTTC	CATSRDHQGAPARVRETQYF	-	TRBV15	TRBJ2-5	TRBD1
TGTGCCAGCAGTGATGACAGAAACTACGAGCAGTACTTC	CASSDDRNYEQYF	-	TRBV25-1	TRBJ2-7	-
TGTGCCATCAAGGAGAATCCCGGACAGGGGCCAAAACCTCATGGCTACACCTTC	CAIKENPGQGPKPHGYTF	-	TRBV10-3	TRBJ1-2	TRBD1
TGTGCCAGCAGCTCTTACCGGAGCCAGAACGAAGCTTTCTTT	CASSSYRSQNEAFF	-	TRBV11-1	TRBJ1-1	-
TGTGCCAGTAGCCAGAGGGGGGCAGGGGATGGCTACACCTTC	CASSQRGAGDGYTF	few	TRBV19	TRBJ1-2	-
TGTGCCAGCAGCCCTGCAGGGGGCGCGAATGGGGAGGCCCAGTACTTC	CASSPAGGANGEAQYF	once	TRBV5-4	TRBJ2-5	TRBD1
TGTGCCAGCAGTGATCGCATTAAGGAGACCCAGTACTTC	CASSDRIKETQYF	once	TRBV6-1	TRBJ2-5	-
TGTGCCAGCAGCAAAGGTAGGACTAGCGGGGAACCATACGAGCAGTACTTC	CASSKGRTSGEPYEQYF	-	TRBV21-1	TRBJ2-7	-
TGTGCCAGCAGCTTGCCTAGCGGGGGGGCTAGGGAGACCCAGTACTTC	CASSLPSGGARETQYF	-	TRBV7-9	TRBJ2-5	TRBD2
TGTGCCAGCAGCGTAGATCCGGGACTAGCGGGGTCCCGCACAGATACGCAGTATTTT	CASSVDPGLAGSRTDTQYF	-	TRBV9	TRBJ2-3	TRBD2
TGTGCCAGTAGTTCCGGGACGGACTCTGGAAACACCATATATTTT	CASSSGTDSGNTIYF	-	TRBV19	TRBJ1-3	-
TGTGCCAGCAGCCAAGGAATGGGTACCGAGGGATACTGGCACCAAGAGACCCAGTACTTC	CASSQGMGTEGYWHQETQYF	once	TRBV14	TRBJ2-5	-
TGTGCCAGCAGTGATAAATGGATTACTGAAGCTTTCTTT	CASSDKWITEAFF	-	TRBV6-1	TRBJ1-1	-
TGTGCCAGCAGTTACTACAGGGGAGCGGATCAGCCCCAGCATTTT	CASSYYRGADQPQHF	-	TRBV6-5	TRBJ1-5	TRBD1
TGTGCCAGCAGCTTGGAAGGGAACCTCATTCCCGGGGGCTACACCTTC	CASSLEGNLIPGGYTF	-	TRBV5-6	TRBJ1-2	-
TGCGCCAGCAGCCAAGGGACAGTTAAGACCTACGAGCAGTACTTC	CASSQGTVKTYEQYF	-	TRBV4-1	TRBJ2-7	-
TGCGCCAGCAGCTGGGCTAGCGGGAGTAATAATGAGCAGTTCTTC	CASSWASGSNNEQFF	few	TRBV5-1	TRBJ2-1	TRBD2
TGTGCCAGCAGCCCCCTCCCGACAGGGGAGCAGTACTTC	CASSPLPTGEQYF	-	TRBV28	TRBJ2-7	TRBD1
TGTGCCAGCAGTTTATTAGGGTACGAGCAGTACTTC	CASSLLGYEQYF	-	TRBV28	TRBJ2-7	-
TGTGCCAGCTCACCTTCAGAGGGATCCTACAATGAGCAGTTCTTC	CASSPSEGSYNEQFF	-	TRBV18	TRBJ2-1	-
TGCGCCAGCAGCCAAGAGGGGGGTCTAGGGGGTGAGACCCAGTACTTC	CASSQEGGLGGETQYF	-	TRBV4-1	TRBJ2-5	-
TGTGCCAGCAGTGACAGCCCCAAAGAGACCCAGTACTTC	CASSDSPKETQYF	-	TRBV2	TRBJ2-5	-
TGTGCCAGCAAGACTAGCGCAAACACCGGGGAGCTGTTTTTT	CASKTSANTGELFF	-	TRBV28	TRBJ2-2	TRBD2
TGTGCCAGCAGCTTGGTTGGAAACATTCAGTACTTC	CASSLVGNIQYF	-	TRBV5-4	TRBJ2-4	-
TGTGCCAGCAGCGTAGTCGCAGGGGCGAATACGCAGTATTTT	CASSVVAGANTQYF	-	TRBV9	TRBJ2-3	-
TGTGCCAGTAGGGAACAGGGTCTCAACTATGGCTACACCTTC	CASREQGLNYGYTF	-	TRBV19	TRBJ1-2	-
TGTGCCAGCTCACTACTAGCGGTGGACACCGGGGAGCTGTTTTTT	CASSLLAVDTGELFF	-	TRBV18	TRBJ2-2	TRBD2
TGTGCCTGGAGAAACAGGGAAGCGGAGTACTTC	CAWRNREAEYF	-	TRBV30	TRBJ2-7	-
TGTGCCAGCAGGGGGACAGGGGGCCTTGAAAAACTGTTTTTT	CASRGTGGLEKLFF	-	TRBV2	TRBJ1-4	TRBD1
TGTGCCAGCAGCTTCGGGACAGGCCAAACCGGGGAGCTGTTTTTT	CASSFGTGQTGELFF	-	TRBV5-6	TRBJ2-2	TRBD1
TGTGCCAGCAGCGTGGAGGGACAGGGTGGCGGCTACACCTTC	CASSVEGQGGGYTF	-	TRBV4-2	TRBJ1-2	TRBD1
TGTGCCAGTAGTATAGCGGGAGCCGCCTACGAGCAGTACTTC	CASSIAGAAYEQYF	-	TRBV19	TRBJ2-7	-
TGTGCCATCAGTGAAGTGGGCACTGAAGCTTTCTTT	CAISEVGTEAFF	-	TRBV10-3	TRBJ1-1	-
TGTGCCAGTAGTACCCGACTAGCGGGGGGGATCACAGATACGCAGTATTTT	CASSTRLAGGITDTQYF	-	TRBV19	TRBJ2-3	TRBD2
TGTGCCAGCAGCAAGGACTACCAAGTAGACAATGAGCAGTTCTTC	CASSKDYQVDNEQFF	-	TRBV5-4	TRBJ2-1	-
TGTGCCAGCAGTGTCCTTTCGGGAGGGTTCTCCTACAATGAGCAGTTCTTC	CASSVLSGGFSYNEQFF	-	TRBV5-5	TRBJ2-1	TRBD2
TGCGCCAGCAGCTTGGCCCTGGACAGGGCACGAGGCTACACCTTC	CASSLALDRARGYTF	-	TRBV5-1	TRBJ1-2	TRBD1
TGTGCCAGCAGCTCTACCCCGGGGGCCTACAATGAGCAGTTCTTC	CASSSTPGAYNEQFF	-	TRBV11-3	TRBJ2-1	-
TGTGCCAGTAGTAAACTTCGGGACCTTAGCGATGAGCAGTTCTTC	CASSKLRDLSDEQFF	-	TRBV19	TRBJ2-1	-
TGTGCCAGCAGTGTAGGACACCTCTATGGCTACACCTTC	CASSVGHLYGYTF	-	TRBV6-1	TRBJ1-2	-
TGCAGCGTTGAAGAAATGAGCGGGAGTAAATCTGAGCAGTTCTTC	CSVEEMSGSKSEQFF	-	TRBV29-1	TRBJ2-1	TRBD2
TGTGCCAGCCCCAAACCGGGAAACAGAGACACTGAAGCTTTCTTT	CASPKPGNRDTEAFF	-	TRBV18	TRBJ1-1	-
TGTGCCAGCAGCAGGGGGTTGAACCCCCCCTACGAGCAGTACTTC	CASSRGLNPPYEQYF	-	TRBV7-9	TRBJ2-7	-
TGTGCCAGTAGTATCGGGGGGCTAGGAAACCAAGAGACCCAGTACTTC	CASSIGGLGNQETQYF	-	TRBV19	TRBJ2-5	-
TGTGCCAGCAGCTCCAGGGGCCGAAACGACTACGAGCAGTACTTC	CASSSRGRNDYEQYF	-	TRBV7-3	TRBJ2-7	-